This TCR beta chain was found in a study of shared clonotypes between healthy human individuals. Study at large: Three plates each covered CD4 naive and memory; CD8 naive two, CD8 memory one. Study-level points and caveats: Lower generation probabilities were found for non-shared clonotypes than for those shared by all four donors.

Regarding this clone: Its antigen remains unknown.

For each subset, genomic DNA was distributed in equal portions over several immunoSEQ plates. Assay used: immunoSEQ multiplex PCR; TCRdb lists only in-frame clones, some missing. Of nearly 2 million clones detected, less than 95% appear once; the ten largest clones hold approximately 1.2%. The CDR3 totals 15 residues. The germline V gene has CDR1 SGHRS and CDR2 YFSETQ. The junction had 9 bases not matched to a gene; V was cut back by 5 bases and J by 1 base. CD45RO-negative cells were positively selected for CCR7, leaving out terminally differentiated effector memory CD45RA+ cells. The sample taken for sequencing was naive CD8+ T cells sorted from blood. The receptor was isolated from a man younger than 35 in good health. This rearrangement joins TRBV5-1 to TRBJ2-7; 7 nucleotides match TRBD1. The CDR3, as DNA: TGCGCCAGCAGGTCGGAGACAGGGCGATCCTACGAGCAGTACTTC. Translating gives CASRSETGRSYEQYF.